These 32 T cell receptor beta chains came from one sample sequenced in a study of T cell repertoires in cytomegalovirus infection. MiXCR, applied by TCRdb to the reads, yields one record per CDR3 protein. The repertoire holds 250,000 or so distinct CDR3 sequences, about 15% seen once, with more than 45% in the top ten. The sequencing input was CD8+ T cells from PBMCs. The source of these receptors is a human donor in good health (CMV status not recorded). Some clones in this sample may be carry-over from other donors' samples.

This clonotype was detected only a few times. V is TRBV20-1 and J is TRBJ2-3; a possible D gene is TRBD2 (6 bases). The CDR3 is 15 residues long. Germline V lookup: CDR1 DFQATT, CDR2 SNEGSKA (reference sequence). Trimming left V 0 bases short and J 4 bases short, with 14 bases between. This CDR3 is CSARDPTRGPDTQYF. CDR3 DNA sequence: TGCAGTGCTAGAGATCCGACTAGAGGCCCAGATACGCAGTATTTT.

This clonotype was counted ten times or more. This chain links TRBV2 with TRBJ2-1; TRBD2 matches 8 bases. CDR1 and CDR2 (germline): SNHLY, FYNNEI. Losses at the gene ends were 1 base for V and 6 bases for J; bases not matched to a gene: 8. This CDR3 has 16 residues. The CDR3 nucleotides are TGTGCCAGCAGTGAAGATGGGACGGGGGGGAGCAATGAGCAGTTCTTC. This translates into CASSEDGTGGSNEQFF. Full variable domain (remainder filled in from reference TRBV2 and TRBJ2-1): EPEVTQTPSHQVTQMGQEVILRCVPISNHLYFYWYRQILGQKVEFLVSFYNNEISEKSEIFDDQFSVERPDGSNFTLKIRSTKLEDSAMYFCASSEDGTGGSNEQFFGPGTRLTVL.

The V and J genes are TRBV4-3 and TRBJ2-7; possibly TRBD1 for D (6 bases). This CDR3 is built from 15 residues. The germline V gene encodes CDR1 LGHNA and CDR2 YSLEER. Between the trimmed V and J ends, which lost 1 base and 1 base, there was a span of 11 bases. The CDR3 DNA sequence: TGCGCCAGCAGCCAAGGACAAGACAGGTCCTACGAGCAGTACTTC. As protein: CASSQGQDRSYEQYF.

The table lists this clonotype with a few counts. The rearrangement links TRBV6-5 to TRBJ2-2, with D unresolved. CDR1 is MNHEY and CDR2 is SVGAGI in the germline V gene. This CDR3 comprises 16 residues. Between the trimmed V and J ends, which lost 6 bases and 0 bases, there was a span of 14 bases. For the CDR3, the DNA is TGTGCCAGCAGGCCTGGACCCACCCCGAACACCGGGGAGCTGTTTTTT. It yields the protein CASRPGPTPNTGELFF.

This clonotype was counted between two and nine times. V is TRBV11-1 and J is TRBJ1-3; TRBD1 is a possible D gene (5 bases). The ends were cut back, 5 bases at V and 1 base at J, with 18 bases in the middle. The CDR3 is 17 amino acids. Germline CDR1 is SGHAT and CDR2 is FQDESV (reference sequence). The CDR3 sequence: CASSQLKTDTSGNTIYF. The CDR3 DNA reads TGTGCCAGCAGCCAATTGAAGACAGATACTTCTGGAAACACCATATATTTT.

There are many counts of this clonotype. CDR3 region: CASSSRGLNTGELFF. The DNA for the CDR3 is TGTGCCAGCAGTTCAAGGGGGCTGAACACCGGGGAGCTGTTTTTT. The genes are TRBV12-3 or TRBV12-4 and TRBJ2-2; TRBD1 matches at 7 bases. The CDR3 covers 15 residues. The J segment lost 1 base and the V segment lost 4 bases, leaving 3 bases of the junction unmatched.

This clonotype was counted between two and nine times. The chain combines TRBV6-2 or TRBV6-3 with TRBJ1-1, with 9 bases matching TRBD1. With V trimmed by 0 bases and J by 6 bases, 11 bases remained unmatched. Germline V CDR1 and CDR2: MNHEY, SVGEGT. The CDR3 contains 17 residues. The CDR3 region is CASSYSDWDREGAEAFF. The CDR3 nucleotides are TGTGCCAGCAGTTACTCTGATTGGGACAGGGAAGGGGCTGAAGCTTTCTTT.

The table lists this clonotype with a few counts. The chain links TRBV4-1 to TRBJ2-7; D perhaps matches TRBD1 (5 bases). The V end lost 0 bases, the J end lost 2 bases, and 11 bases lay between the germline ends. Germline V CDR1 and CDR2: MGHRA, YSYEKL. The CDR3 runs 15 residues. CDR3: CASSQEPDIAYEQYF. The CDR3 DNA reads TGCGCCAGCAGCCAAGAACCGGACATAGCCTACGAGCAGTACTTC.

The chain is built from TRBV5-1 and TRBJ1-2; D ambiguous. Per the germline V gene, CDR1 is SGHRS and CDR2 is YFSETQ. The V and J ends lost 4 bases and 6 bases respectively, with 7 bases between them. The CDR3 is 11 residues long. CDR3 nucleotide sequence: TGCGCCAGCAGCACAGACAATGGCTACACCTTC. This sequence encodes CASSTDNGYTF.

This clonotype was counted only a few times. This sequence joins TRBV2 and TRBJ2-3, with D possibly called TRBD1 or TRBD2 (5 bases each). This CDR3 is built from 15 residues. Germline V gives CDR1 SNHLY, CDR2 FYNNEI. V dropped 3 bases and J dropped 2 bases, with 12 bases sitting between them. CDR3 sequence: CASSEAGSVTDTQYF. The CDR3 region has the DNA TGTGCCAGCAGTGAGGCAGGGAGTGTCACAGATACGCAGTATTTT.

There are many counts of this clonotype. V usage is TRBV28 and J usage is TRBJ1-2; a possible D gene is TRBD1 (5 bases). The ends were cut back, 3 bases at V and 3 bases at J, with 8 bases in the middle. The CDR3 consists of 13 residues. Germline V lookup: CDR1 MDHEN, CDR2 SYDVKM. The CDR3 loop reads CASSFLGDYGYTF. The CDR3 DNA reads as TGTGCCAGCAGTTTCCTAGGGGACTATGGCTACACCTTC.

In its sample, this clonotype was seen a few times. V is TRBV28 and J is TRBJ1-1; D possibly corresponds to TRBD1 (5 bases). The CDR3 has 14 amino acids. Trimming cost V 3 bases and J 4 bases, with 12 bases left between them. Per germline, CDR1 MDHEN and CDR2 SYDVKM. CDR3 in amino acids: CASSFSEGSTEAFF. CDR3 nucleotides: TGTGCCAGCAGTTTTTCGGAGGGGAGCACTGAAGCTTTCTTT. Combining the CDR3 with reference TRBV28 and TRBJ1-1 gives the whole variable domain DVKVTQSSRYLVKRTGEKVFLECVQDMDHENMFWYRQDPGLGLRLIYFSYDVKMKEKGDIPEGYSVSREKKERFSLILESASTNQTSMYLCASSFSEGSTEAFFGQGTRLTVV.

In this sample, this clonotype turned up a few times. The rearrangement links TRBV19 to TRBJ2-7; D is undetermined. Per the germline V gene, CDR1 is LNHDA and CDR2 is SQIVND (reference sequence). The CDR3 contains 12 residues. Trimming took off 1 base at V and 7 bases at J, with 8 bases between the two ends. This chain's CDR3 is CASSIGAKEQYF. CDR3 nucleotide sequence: TGTGCCAGTAGTATAGGCGCGAAGGAGCAGTACTTC. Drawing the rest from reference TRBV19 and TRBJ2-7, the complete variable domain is DGGITQSPKYLFRKEGQNVTLSCEQNLNHDAMYWYRQDPGQGLRLIYYSQIVNDFQKGDIAEGYSVSREKKESFPLTVTSAQKNPTAFYLCASSIGAKEQYFGPGTRLTVT.

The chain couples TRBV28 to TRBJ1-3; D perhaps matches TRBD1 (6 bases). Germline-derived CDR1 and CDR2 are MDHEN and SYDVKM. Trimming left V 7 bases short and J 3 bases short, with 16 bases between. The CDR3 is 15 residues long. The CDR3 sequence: CASTSLGGLGNTIYF. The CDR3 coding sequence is TGTGCCAGCACAAGTCTAGGGGGACTTGGAAACACCATATATTTT.

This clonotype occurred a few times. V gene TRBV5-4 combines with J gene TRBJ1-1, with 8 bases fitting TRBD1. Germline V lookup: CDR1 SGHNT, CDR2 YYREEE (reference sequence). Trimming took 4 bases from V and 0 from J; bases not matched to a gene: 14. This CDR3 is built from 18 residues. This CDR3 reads CASSNEQGVGPMNTEAFF. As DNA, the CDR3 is TGTGCCAGCAGCAACGAACAGGGGGTAGGCCCAATGAACACTGAAGCTTTCTTT. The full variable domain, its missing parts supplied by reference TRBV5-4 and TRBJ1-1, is ETGVTQSPTHLIKTRGQQVTLRCSSQSGHNTVSWYQQALGQGPQFIFQYYREEENGRGNFPPRFSGLQFPNYSSELNVNALELDDSALYLCASSNEQGVGPMNTEAFFGQGTRLTVV.

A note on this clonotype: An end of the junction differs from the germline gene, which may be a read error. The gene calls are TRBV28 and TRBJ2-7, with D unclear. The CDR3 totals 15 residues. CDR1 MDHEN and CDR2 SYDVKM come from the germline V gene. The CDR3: CASGLRTSGSYEQYF. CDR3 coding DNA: TGTGCCAGCGGTTTACGCACCTCGGGCTCCTACGAGCAGTACTTC.

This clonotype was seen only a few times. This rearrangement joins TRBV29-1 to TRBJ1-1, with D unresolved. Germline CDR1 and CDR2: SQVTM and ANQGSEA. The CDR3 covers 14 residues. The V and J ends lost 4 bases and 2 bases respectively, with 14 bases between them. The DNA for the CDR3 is TGCAGCGTTGGGTCCGGGCCCAGAAACACTGAAGCTTTCTTT. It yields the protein CSVGSGPRNTEAFF.

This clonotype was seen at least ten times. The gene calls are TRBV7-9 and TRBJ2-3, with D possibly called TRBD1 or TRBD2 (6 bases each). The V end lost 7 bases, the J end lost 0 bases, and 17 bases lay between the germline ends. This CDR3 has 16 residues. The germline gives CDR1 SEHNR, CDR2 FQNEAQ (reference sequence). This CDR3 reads CASTLPGATSTDTQYF. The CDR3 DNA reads TGTGCCAGCACCCTACCGGGGGCCACTAGCACAGATACGCAGTATTTT.

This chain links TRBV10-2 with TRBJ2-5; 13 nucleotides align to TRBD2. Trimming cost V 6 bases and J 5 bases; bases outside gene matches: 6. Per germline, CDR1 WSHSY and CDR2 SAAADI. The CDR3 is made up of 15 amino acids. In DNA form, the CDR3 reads TGCGCCAGCAGCATTACTAGCGGGGGGGCCGAGACCCAGTACTTC. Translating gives CASSITSGGAETQYF.

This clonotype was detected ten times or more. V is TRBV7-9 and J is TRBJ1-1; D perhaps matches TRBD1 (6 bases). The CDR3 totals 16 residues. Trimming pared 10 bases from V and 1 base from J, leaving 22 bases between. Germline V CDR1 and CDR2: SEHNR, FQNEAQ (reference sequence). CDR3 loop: CATDHRDHPQNTEAFF. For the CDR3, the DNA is TGTGCCACCGATCACAGGGATCATCCTCAGAACACTGAAGCTTTCTTT.

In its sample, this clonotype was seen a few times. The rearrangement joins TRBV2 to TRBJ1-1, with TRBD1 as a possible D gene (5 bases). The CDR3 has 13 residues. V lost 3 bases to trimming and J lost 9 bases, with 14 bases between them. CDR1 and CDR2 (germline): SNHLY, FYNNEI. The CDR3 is CASSDDGALKAFF. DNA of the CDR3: TGTGCCAGCAGTGATGACGGGGCACTAAAAGCTTTCTTT.

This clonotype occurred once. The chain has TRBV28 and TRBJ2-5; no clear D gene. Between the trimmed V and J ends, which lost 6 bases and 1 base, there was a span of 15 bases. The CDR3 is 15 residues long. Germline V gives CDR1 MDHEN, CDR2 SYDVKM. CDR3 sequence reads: CASRPVTATQETQYF. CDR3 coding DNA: TGTGCCAGCAGGCCCGTAACAGCTACCCAAGAGACCCAGTACTTC. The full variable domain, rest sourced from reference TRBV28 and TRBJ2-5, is DVKVTQSSRYLVKRTGEKVFLECVQDMDHENMFWYRQDPGLGLRLIYFSYDVKMKEKGDIPEGYSVSREKKERFSLILESASTNQTSMYLCASRPVTATQETQYFGPGTRLLVL.

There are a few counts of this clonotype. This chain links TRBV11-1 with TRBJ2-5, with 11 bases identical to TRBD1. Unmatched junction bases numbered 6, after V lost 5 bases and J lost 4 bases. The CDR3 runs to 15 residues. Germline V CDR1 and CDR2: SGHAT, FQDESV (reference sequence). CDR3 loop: CASSRGQGEGETQYF. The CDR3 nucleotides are TGTGCCAGCAGCCGGGGACAGGGGGAAGGAGAGACCCAGTACTTC. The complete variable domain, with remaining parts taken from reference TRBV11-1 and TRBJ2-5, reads EAEVAQSPRYKITEKSQAVAFWCDPISGHATLYWYRQILGQGPELLVQFQDESVVDDSQLPKDRFSAERLKGVDSTLKIQPAELGDSAMYLCASSRGQGEGETQYFGPGTRLLVL.

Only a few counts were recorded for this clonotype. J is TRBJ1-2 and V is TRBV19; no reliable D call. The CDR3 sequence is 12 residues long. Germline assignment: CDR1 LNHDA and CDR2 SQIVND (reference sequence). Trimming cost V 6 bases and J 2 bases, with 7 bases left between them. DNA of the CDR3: TGTGCCAGTAGATACGGGAACTATGGCTACACCTTC. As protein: CASRYGNYGYTF.

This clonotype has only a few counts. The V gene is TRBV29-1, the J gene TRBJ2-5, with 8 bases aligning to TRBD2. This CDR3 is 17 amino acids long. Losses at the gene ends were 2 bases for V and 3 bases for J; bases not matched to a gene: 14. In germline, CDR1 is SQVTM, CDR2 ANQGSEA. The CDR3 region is CSVEMLPERGTKETQYF. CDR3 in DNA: TGCAGCGTTGAAATGCTACCCGAGCGGGGGACAAAAGAGACCCAGTACTTC.

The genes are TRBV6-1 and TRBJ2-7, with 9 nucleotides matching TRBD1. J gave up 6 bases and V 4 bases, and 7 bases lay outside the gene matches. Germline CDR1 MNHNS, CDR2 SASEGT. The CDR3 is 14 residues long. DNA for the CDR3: TGTGCCAGCAGTGCCGATGGGACAGGGATCGAGCAGTACTTC. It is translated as CASSADGTGIEQYF.

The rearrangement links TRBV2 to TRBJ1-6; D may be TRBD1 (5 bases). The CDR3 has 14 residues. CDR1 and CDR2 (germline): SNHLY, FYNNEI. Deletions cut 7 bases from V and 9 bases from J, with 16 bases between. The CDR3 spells CASTSGAGGSPLHF. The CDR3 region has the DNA TGTGCCAGCACCTCGGGAGCGGGGGGTTCACCCCTCCACTTT. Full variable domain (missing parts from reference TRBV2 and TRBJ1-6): EPEVTQTPSHQVTQMGQEVILRCVPISNHLYFYWYRQILGQKVEFLVSFYNNEISEKSEIFDDQFSVERPDGSNFTLKIRSTKLEDSAMYFCASTSGAGGSPLHFGNGTRLTVT.

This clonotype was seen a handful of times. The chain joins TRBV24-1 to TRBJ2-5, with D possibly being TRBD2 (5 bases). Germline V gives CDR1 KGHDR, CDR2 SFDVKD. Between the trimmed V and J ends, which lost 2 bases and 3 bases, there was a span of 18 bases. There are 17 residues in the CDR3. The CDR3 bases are TGTGCCACCAGTGATTCAGTTTACGGGATCCTGAAAGAGACCCAGTACTTC. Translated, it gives CATSDSVYGILKETQYF.

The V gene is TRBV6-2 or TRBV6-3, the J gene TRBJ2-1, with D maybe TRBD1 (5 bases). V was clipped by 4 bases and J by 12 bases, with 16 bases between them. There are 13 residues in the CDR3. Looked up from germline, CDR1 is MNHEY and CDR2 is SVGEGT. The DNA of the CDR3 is TGTGCCAGCAGTTGGGGCCAGCTTGGTGGGCAGTTCTTC. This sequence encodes CASSWGQLGGQFF.

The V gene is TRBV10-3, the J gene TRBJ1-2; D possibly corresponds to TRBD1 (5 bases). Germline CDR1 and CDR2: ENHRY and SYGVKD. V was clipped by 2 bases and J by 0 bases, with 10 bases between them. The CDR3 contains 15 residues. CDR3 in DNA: TGTGCCATCAGTGAGATCAGGGAGCCTAACTATGGCTACACCTTC. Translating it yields CAISEIREPNYGYTF.

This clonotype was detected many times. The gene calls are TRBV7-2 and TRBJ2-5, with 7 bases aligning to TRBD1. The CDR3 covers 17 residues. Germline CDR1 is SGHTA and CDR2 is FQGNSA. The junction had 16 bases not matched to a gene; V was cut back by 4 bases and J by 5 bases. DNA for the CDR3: TGTGCCAGCAGCTCCAGACAGGGCCACCTCCCTAGGGAGACCCAGTACTTC. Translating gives CASSSRQGHLPRETQYF. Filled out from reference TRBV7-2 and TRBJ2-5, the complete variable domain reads GAGVSQSPSNKVTEKGKDVELRCDPISGHTALYWYRQSLGQGLEFLIYFQGNSAPDKSGLPSDRFSAERTGGSVSTLTIQRTQQEDSAVYLCASSSRQGHLPRETQYFGPGTRLLVL.

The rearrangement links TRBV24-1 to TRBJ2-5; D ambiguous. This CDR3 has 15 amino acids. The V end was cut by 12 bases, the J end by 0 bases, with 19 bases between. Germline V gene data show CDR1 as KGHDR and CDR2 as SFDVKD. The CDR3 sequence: CASDLKKSNQETQYF. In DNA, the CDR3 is TGTGCCTCAGATCTCAAAAAGAGTAACCAAGAGACCCAGTACTTC.